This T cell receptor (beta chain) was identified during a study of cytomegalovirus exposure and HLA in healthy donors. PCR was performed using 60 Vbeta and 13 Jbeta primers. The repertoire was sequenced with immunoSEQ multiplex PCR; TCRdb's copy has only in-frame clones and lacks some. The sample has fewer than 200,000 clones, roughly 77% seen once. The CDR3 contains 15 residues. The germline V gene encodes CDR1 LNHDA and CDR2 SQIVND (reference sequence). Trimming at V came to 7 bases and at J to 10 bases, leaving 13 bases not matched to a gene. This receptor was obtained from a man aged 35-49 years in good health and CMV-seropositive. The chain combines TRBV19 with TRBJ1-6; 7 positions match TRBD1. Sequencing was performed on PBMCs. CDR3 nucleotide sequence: TGTGCCAGTACCCTTAACGCAAGGGGGCAATCACCCCTCCACTTT. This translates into CASTLNARGQSPLHF.